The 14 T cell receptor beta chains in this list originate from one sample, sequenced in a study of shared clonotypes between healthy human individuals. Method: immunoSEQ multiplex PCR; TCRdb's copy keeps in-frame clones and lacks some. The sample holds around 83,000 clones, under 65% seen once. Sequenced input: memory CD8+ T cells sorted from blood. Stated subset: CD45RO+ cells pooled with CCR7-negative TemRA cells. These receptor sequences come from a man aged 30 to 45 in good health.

CDR3 amino acids: CASGIDQPQHF. DNA of the CDR3: TGTGCTAGTGGTATCGATCAGCCCCAGCATTTT. The V gene is TRBV12-5, the J gene TRBJ1-5; no definite D call. The germline gives CDR1 LGHNT, CDR2 FRNRAP. The CDR3 is made up of 11 amino acids. The germline V and J ends were trimmed by 5 bases and 5 bases, with 4 bases remaining between them.

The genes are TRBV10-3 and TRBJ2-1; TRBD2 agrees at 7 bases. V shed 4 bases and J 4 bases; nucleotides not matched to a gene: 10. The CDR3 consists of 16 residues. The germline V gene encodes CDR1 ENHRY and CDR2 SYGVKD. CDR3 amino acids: CAISVRGRGLYNEQFF. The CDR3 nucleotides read TGTGCCATCAGTGTTCGAGGGAGGGGTCTATACAATGAGCAGTTCTTC.

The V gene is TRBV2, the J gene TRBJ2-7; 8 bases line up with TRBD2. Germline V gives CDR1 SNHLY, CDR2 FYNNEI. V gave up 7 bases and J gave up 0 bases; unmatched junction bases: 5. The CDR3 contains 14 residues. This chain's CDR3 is CASTRTSNSYEQYF. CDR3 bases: TGTGCCAGCACCAGGACTAGCAACTCCTACGAGCAGTACTTC.

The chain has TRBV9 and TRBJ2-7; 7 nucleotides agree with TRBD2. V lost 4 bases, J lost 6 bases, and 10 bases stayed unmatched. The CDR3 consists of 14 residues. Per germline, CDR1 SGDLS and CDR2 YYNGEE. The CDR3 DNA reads TGTGCCAGCAGCCCCCAGGGAGGGCTCCGCGAGCAGTACTTC. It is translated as CASSPQGGLREQYF. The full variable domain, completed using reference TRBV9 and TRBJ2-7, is DSGVTQTPKHLITATGQRVTLRCSPRSGDLSVYWYQQSLDQGLQFLIQYYNGEERAKGNILERFSAQQFPDLHSELNLSSLELGDSALYFCASSPQGGLREQYFGPGTRLTVT.

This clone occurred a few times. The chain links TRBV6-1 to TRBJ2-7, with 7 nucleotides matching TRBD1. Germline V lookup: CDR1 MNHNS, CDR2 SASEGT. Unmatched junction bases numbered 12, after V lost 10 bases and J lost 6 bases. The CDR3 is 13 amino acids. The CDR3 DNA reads TGTGCCACCCCAGGGACAGCCTCTACCGAGCAGTACTTC. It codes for CATPGTASTEQYF.

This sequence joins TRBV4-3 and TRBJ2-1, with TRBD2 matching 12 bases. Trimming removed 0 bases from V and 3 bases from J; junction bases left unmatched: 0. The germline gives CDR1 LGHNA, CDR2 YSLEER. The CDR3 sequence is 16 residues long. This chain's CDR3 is CASSQETSGGYNEQFF. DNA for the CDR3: TGCGCCAGCAGCCAAGAGACTAGCGGGGGCTACAATGAGCAGTTCTTC.

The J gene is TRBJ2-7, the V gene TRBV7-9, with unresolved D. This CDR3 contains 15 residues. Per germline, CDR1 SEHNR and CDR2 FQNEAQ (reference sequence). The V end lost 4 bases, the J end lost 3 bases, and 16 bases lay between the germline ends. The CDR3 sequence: CASSSRTDPHYEQYF. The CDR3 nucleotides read TGTGCCAGCAGCTCTCGTACAGATCCTCACTACGAGCAGTACTTC. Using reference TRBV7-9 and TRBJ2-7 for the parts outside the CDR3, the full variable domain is DTGVSQNPRHKITKRGQNVTFRCDPISEHNRLYWYRQTLGQGPEFLTYFQNEAQLEKSRLLSDRFSAERPKGSFSTLEIQRTEQGDSAMYLCASSSRTDPHYEQYFGPGTRLTVT.

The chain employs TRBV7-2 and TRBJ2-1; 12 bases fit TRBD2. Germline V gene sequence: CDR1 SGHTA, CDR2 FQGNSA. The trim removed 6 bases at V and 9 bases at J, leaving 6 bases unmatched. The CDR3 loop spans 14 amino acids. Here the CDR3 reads CASSHPSGRAEQFF. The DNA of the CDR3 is TGTGCCAGCAGTCACCCTAGCGGGAGGGCTGAGCAGTTCTTC.

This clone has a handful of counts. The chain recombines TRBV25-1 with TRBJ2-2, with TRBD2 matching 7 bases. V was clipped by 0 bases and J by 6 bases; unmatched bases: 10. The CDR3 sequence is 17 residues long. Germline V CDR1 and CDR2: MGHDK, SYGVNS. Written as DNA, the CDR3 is TGTGCCAGCAGTGAATACGGGGGAGGGCCGGCGGCCGGGGAGCTGTTTTTT. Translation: CASSEYGGGPAAGELFF.

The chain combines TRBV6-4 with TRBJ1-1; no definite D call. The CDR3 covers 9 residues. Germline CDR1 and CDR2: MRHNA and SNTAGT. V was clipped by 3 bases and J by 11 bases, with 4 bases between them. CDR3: CASSEGAFF. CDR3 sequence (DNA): TGTGCCAGCAGTGAGGGGGCTTTCTTT.

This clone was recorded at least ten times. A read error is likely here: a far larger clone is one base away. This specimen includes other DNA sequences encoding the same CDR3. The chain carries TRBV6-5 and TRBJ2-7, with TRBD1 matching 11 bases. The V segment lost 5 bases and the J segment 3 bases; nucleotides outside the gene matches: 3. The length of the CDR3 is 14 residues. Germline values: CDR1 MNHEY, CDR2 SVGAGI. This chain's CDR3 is CASSAGTGGYEQYF. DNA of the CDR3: TGTGCCAGCAGTGCCGGGACAGGGGGCTACGAGCAGTACTTC.

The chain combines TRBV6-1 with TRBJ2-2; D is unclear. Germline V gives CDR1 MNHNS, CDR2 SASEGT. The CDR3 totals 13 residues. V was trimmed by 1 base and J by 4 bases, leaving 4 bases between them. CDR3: CASSEGPTGELFF. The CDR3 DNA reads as TGTGCCAGCAGTGAAGGGCCCACCGGGGAGCTGTTTTTT.

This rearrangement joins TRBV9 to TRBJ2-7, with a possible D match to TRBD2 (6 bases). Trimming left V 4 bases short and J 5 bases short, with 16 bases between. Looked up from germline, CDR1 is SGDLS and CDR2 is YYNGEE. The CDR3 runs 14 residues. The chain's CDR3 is CASSPFGGINEQYF. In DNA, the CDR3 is TGTGCCAGCAGCCCTTTCGGCGGGATCAACGAGCAGTACTTC. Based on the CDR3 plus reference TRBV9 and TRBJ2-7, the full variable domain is DSGVTQTPKHLITATGQRVTLRCSPRSGDLSVYWYQQSLDQGLQFLIQYYNGEERAKGNILERFSAQQFPDLHSELNLSSLELGDSALYFCASSPFGGINEQYFGPGTRLTVT.

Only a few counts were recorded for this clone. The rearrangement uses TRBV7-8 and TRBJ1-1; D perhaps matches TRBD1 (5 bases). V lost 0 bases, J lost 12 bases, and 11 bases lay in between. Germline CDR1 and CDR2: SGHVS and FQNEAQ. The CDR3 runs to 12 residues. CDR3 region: CASSLARGRPFF. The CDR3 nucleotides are TGTGCCAGCAGCTTAGCTCGGGGGAGGCCTTTCTTT.